This T cell receptor (beta chain) was sequenced in a study of cytomegalovirus exposure and HLA in healthy donors. Study overall: Sequencing of about 179 million T cells in an earlier analysis found under 120 million unique TCR beta sequences.

V lost 2 bases and J lost 2; bases outside the gene matches: 3. This CDR3 comprises 15 residues. Germline V gene lookup returns CDR1 LGHNA and CDR2 YSLEER. Whole-study results and caveats: The study listed some 160 cytomegalovirus-associated TCR beta chains. Previously analyzed data showed that most TCR beta V segments were productive at a frequency of about 87% or about 30%.

Concerning this clone itself: The antigen is unknown.

PCR primers comprised 60 Vbeta and 13 Jbeta primers. The protocol was immunoSEQ multiplex PCR, while the TCRdb copy is restricted to in-frame clones and leaves out a portion. The table lists around 130,000 clones, 73% of them singletons. The donors, nominally healthy at sampling, likely had unrecorded immune exposures. The TCR comes from a woman aged 40 to 55 in good health and CMV-seropositive. The chain couples TRBV4-3 to TRBJ2-7; 10 bases are shared with TRBD2. Sequencing was performed on PBMCs. In DNA form, the CDR3 reads TGCGCCAGCAGCCAACTACTAGCGGGAACCTACGAGCAGTACTTC. Its protein is CASSQLLAGTYEQYF.